The 32 T cell receptor beta chains below all came from one sample that was sequenced in a study of monozygotic twins with inflammatory bowel disease. TCRdb reprocessed the 5' RACE reads, keeping one entry per CDR3 protein, no DNA. This sample's table reports approximately 160,000 distinct CDR3 sequences. Sequences were obtained from blood. These receptors all come from a human donor with ulcerative colitis or Crohn's disease, or a healthy co-twin of an affected twin (not recorded which).

This chain links TRBV6-6 with TRBJ1-6. This CDR3 has 12 amino acids. Germline CDR1 and CDR2: MNHNY and SVGAGI (reference sequence). Here the CDR3 reads CASSQTSSPLHF.

The genes are TRBV20-1 and TRBJ1-5; checking the TCRdb D call of TRBD1 is not possible without DNA. This CDR3 comprises 15 residues. Per the germline V gene, CDR1 is DFQATT and CDR2 is SNEGSKA (reference sequence). The CDR3 region is CSARVHGQGDQPQHF.

The genes are TRBV12-3 or TRBV12-4 and TRBJ1-1; absent DNA, TCRdb's TRBD1 call cannot be checked. This CDR3 is 15 amino acids long. The CDR3 region is CASRGVQEMNTEAFF.

The gene calls are TRBV20-1 and TRBJ1-6; TCRdb proposes TRBD1, but this gene call is untestable without DNA. The germline V gene encodes CDR1 DFQATT and CDR2 SNEGSKA (reference sequence). The CDR3 covers 15 residues. CDR3: CSAVPGQGANSPLHF.

This rearrangement joins TRBV5-1 to TRBJ1-1; TCRdb picks TRBD1, but there is no DNA to check that call. This CDR3 contains 15 residues. Germline CDR1 reads SGHRS; CDR2 reads YFSETQ. CDR3 amino acids: CASSFSGTANTEAFF.

V gene TRBV7-9 combines with J gene TRBJ2-7. The CDR3 contains 13 residues. The germline V gene has CDR1 SEHNR and CDR2 FQNEAQ (reference sequence). CDR3 residues: CASSRLTGAEQYF.

The rearrangement uses TRBV4-1 and TRBJ2-1; the TCRdb call, TRBD2, lacks DNA for checking. CDR1 is MGHRA, CDR2 YSYEKL, per germline. This CDR3 is built from 18 residues. CDR3 residues: CASSLGLASLYSYNEQFF.

The rearrangement links TRBV10-3 to TRBJ1-6; TCRdb selects TRBD1, and the lack of DNA leaves this call unchecked. Germline V CDR1 and CDR2: ENHRY, SYGVKD. This CDR3 is 14 amino acids long. The CDR3 loop is CAIRIGQGDSPLHF.

The V call is TRBV20-1, the J call TRBJ2-1; TCRdb calls TRBD2, which cannot be checked without DNA. The germline CDR1 and CDR2 sequences are DFQATT and SNEGSKA (reference sequence). This CDR3 contains 15 residues. CDR3 loop: CSAREYSGSYNEQFF.

The J gene is TRBJ1-1, the V gene TRBV3-1. This CDR3 has 12 residues. The germline V gene has CDR1 LGHDT and CDR2 YNNKEL (reference sequence). The CDR3 sequence is CASSQGNGKAFF. Filled out from reference TRBV3-1 and TRBJ1-1, the complete variable domain reads DTAVSQTPKYLVTQMGNDKSIKCEQNLGHDTMYWYKQDSKKFLKIMFSYNNKELIINETVPNRFSPKSPDKAHLNLHINSLELGDSAVYFCASSQGNGKAFFGQGTRLTVV.

This chain uses TRBV5-5 with TRBJ2-1; there is no DNA to check the TCRdb D call of TRBD2. Germline CDR1 and CDR2: SGHKS and YYEKEE (reference sequence). The CDR3 is 16 amino acids. The CDR3 here is CASSLDPGGGYNEQFF.

This chain links TRBV5-5 with TRBJ1-5; without DNA, the TCRdb call of TRBD1 cannot be checked. Germline-derived CDR1 and CDR2 are SGHKS and YYEKEE (reference sequence). The CDR3 has 15 amino acids. The chain's CDR3 is CASSTRDRVNQPQHF.

J is TRBJ2-3 and V is TRBV28; TCRdb's D call of TRBD2 is untestable without DNA. The CDR3 sequence is 19 residues long. Germline V CDR1 and CDR2: MDHEN, SYDVKM. The chain's CDR3 is CASSLSYGPDSGRADTQYF.

The rearrangement links TRBV7-6 to TRBJ2-7; checking the TCRdb D call of TRBD1 is not possible without DNA. Germline assignment: CDR1 SGHVS and CDR2 FNYEAQ. This CDR3 contains 15 residues. This chain's CDR3 is CASSLGVGPGSEQYF.

The V and J genes are TRBV4-1 and TRBJ2-2; TCRdb calls TRBD2, which cannot be checked without DNA. The CDR3 is made up of 17 amino acids. CDR1 and CDR2 (germline): MGHRA, YSYEKL. The CDR3 protein is CASRSSGSTPDTGELFF.

The rearrangement uses TRBV5-1 and TRBJ2-2; TCRdb's assignment of TRBD1 cannot be checked, as there is no DNA. The CDR3 spans 14 residues. Germline V CDR1 and CDR2: SGHRS, YFSETQ. CDR3: CASRTAPNTGELFF.

The chain uses TRBV20-1 and TRBJ1-6. The CDR3 totals 13 residues. CDR1 and CDR2 (germline): DFQATT, SNEGSKA (reference sequence). CDR3 amino acids: CSARDLVVSPLHF.

This chain connects TRBV19 to TRBJ1-5; TCRdb indicates TRBD1, and absent DNA this call remains unverified. CDR1 and CDR2 from the germline V gene are LNHDA and SQIVND (reference sequence). The CDR3 spans 16 residues. The CDR3 spells CASKRRREQGDQPQHF. The complete variable domain, with remaining parts taken from reference TRBV19 and TRBJ1-5, reads DGGITQSPKYLFRKEGQNVTLSCEQNLNHDAMYWYRQDPGQGLRLIYYSQIVNDFQKGDIAEGYSVSREKKESFPLTVTSAQKNPTAFYLCASKRRREQGDQPQHFGDGTRLSIL.

This chain joins TRBV5-1 and TRBJ1-1. There are 15 residues in the CDR3. The V gene's germline CDR1 is SGHRS and CDR2 YFSETQ. CDR3 amino acids: CASSLASGSRTEAFF.

The V call is TRBV7-9, the J call TRBJ2-5; the D gene TCRdb calls, TRBD2, cannot be checked with no DNA. Per the germline V gene, CDR1 is SEHNR and CDR2 is FQNEAQ (reference sequence). The CDR3 sequence is 21 residues long. The CDR3: CASSLPGGLGLAGMYQETQYF.

This chain uses TRBV5-1 with TRBJ2-2. CDR3 length: 14 residues. Germline V gene sequence: CDR1 SGHRS, CDR2 YFSETQ. The CDR3: CASSFHTNTGELFF.

The gene calls are TRBV5-4 and TRBJ1-1. This CDR3 spans 16 amino acids. Germline assignment: CDR1 SGHNT and CDR2 YYREEE (reference sequence). Here the CDR3 reads CASSLGPAGVNTEAFF.

This chain joins TRBV7-3 and TRBJ2-2. This CDR3 comprises 16 residues. In germline, CDR1 is SGHTA, CDR2 FQGTGA. Here the CDR3 reads CASSLNRLANTGELFF. Variable domain in full (rest from reference TRBV7-3 and TRBJ2-2): GAGVSQTPSNKVTEKGKYVELRCDPISGHTALYWYRQSLGQGPEFLIYFQGTGAADDSGLPNDRFFAVRPEGSVSTLKIQRTERGDSAVYLCASSLNRLANTGELFFGEGSRLTVL.

The chain uses TRBV10-2 and TRBJ1-4. This CDR3 spans 14 amino acids. Germline loops: CDR1 WSHSY, CDR2 SAAADI. This chain's CDR3 is CASSDVGLNEKLFF.

CDR3 sequence: CASTSRTGDGYTF. The chain combines TRBV5-1 with TRBJ1-2; the D call from TCRdb, TRBD1, cannot be confirmed without DNA. This CDR3 is built from 13 residues. Germline V CDR1 and CDR2: SGHRS, YFSETQ.

This chain connects TRBV19 to TRBJ2-1; TCRdb selects TRBD2, and the lack of DNA leaves this call unchecked. The CDR3 runs to 16 residues. The V gene's germline CDR1 is LNHDA and CDR2 SQIVND (reference sequence). The CDR3 region is CASRSSGGSSYNEQFF. The whole variable domain, remainder taken from reference TRBV19 and TRBJ2-1, is DGGITQSPKYLFRKEGQNVTLSCEQNLNHDAMYWYRQDPGQGLRLIYYSQIVNDFQKGDIAEGYSVSREKKESFPLTVTSAQKNPTAFYLCASRSSGGSSYNEQFFGPGTRLTVL.

The chain combines TRBV9 with TRBJ2-1; TCRdb names TRBD2, which stays unverified in the absence of DNA. Germline assignment: CDR1 SGDLS and CDR2 YYNGEE. CDR3 length: 13 residues. CDR3 protein: CASSVAERGEQFF. The full variable domain, completed using reference TRBV9 and TRBJ2-1, is DSGVTQTPKHLITATGQRVTLRCSPRSGDLSVYWYQQSLDQGLQFLIQYYNGEERAKGNILERFSAQQFPDLHSELNLSSLELGDSALYFCASSVAERGEQFFGPGTRLTVL.

The chain has TRBV19 and TRBJ1-2. Germline assignment: CDR1 LNHDA and CDR2 SQIVND (reference sequence). This CDR3 contains 12 residues. The CDR3 sequence: CASSNSDYGYTF.

This chain uses TRBV21-1 with TRBJ2-7; with no DNA, the TCRdb D assignment of TRBD2 cannot be verified. TRBV21-1 is listed as a pseudogene. The CDR3 extends over 16 amino acids. The CDR3 spells CASSAAGRQSSYEQYF.

The rearrangement joins TRBV20-1 to TRBJ1-5. The germline V gene has CDR1 DFQATT and CDR2 SNEGSKA (reference sequence). The CDR3 loop spans 13 amino acids. The CDR3 region is CSARNSVNQPQHF.

The V gene is TRBV7-2, the J gene TRBJ2-2; the D call of TRBD2 rests on TCRdb alone, since no DNA is present to check it. The CDR3 runs to 14 residues. Looked up from germline, CDR1 is SGHTA and CDR2 is FQGNSA. CDR3 amino acids: CASSLTARVGELFF.

This chain connects TRBV20-1 to TRBJ2-5; as DNA is missing, the TRBD1 call by TCRdb cannot be tested. CDR3 length: 14 amino acids. The germline V gene encodes CDR1 DFQATT and CDR2 SNEGSKA (reference sequence). The CDR3 sequence is CSAPDRVGQETQYF.